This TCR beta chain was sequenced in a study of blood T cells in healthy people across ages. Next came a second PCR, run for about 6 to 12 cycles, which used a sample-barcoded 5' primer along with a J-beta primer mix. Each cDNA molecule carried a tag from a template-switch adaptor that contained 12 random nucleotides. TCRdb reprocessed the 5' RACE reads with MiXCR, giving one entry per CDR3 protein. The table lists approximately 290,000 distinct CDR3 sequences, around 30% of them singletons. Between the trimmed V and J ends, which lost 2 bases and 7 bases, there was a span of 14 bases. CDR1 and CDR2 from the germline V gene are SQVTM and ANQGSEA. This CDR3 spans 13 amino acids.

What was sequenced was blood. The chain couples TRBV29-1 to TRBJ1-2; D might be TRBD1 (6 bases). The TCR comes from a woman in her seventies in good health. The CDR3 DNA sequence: TGCAGCGTTGAAACAGGGACTTCAGGTGGCTACACCTTC. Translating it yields CSVETGTSGGYTF.